The 4 T cell receptor beta chains listed next were all sequenced from one sample in a study of cytomegalovirus exposure and HLA in healthy donors. Only in-frame clones appear in the TCRdb table, and some are missing; sequencing was by immunoSEQ multiplex PCR. The sample includes about 78,000 clones, about 95% of them seen just once. The material sequenced was PBMCs. The receptor source for this set is a man aged 18 to 29 in good health and CMV-seropositive.

J is TRBJ2-7 and V is TRBV2; 8 bases align to TRBD2. Losses at the gene ends were 6 bases for V and 0 bases for J; bases not matched to a gene: 4. Germline V gene lookup returns CDR1 SNHLY and CDR2 FYNNEI. The CDR3 has 14 amino acids. Here the CDR3 reads CASSRAGASYEQYF. CDR3 sequence (DNA): TGTGCCAGCAGCCGAGCGGGAGCCTCCTACGAGCAGTACTTC. Supplemented by reference TRBV2 and TRBJ2-7, the full variable domain reads EPEVTQTPSHQVTQMGQEVILRCVPISNHLYFYWYRQILGQKVEFLVSFYNNEISEKSEIFDDQFSVERPDGSNFTLKIRSTKLEDSAMYFCASSRAGASYEQYFGPGTRLTVT.

The chain couples TRBV25-1 to TRBJ2-7; D is perhaps TRBD1 (5 bases). Germline V gene lookup returns CDR1 MGHDK and CDR2 SYGVNS. Trimming took off 2 bases at V and 0 bases at J, with 11 bases between the two ends. The CDR3 is 15 residues long. CDR3 in DNA: TGTGCCAGCAGTGAACGAACAGGAATCTCCTACGAGCAGTACTTC. This translates into CASSERTGISYEQYF.

The genes are TRBV19 and TRBJ1-1, with D tentatively TRBD1 (6 bases). V was clipped by 9 bases and J by 2 bases, with 16 bases between them. The V gene's germline CDR1 is LNHDA and CDR2 SQIVND (reference sequence). This CDR3 contains 14 residues. CDR3 loop: CASRRDNLNTEAFF. The CDR3 nucleotides are TGTGCCAGCCGCCGGGACAACCTAAACACTGAAGCTTTCTTT. The full variable domain, its missing parts supplied by reference TRBV19 and TRBJ1-1, is DGGITQSPKYLFRKEGQNVTLSCEQNLNHDAMYWYRQDPGQGLRLIYYSQIVNDFQKGDIAEGYSVSREKKESFPLTVTSAQKNPTAFYLCASRRDNLNTEAFFGQGTRLTVV.

The chain couples TRBV5-3 to TRBJ2-3, with 9 bases fitting TRBD2. TRBV5-3 is labeled an ORF, and its function is uncertain. The V and J ends lost 1 base and 2 bases, in that order; junction bases with no gene match: 14. The CDR3 contains 19 residues. The DNA for the CDR3 is TGTGCCAGAAGCTTGACTAGCGGGCTCCCTGACGCCCTCACAGATACGCAGTATTTT. Translated: CARSLTSGLPDALTDTQYF.